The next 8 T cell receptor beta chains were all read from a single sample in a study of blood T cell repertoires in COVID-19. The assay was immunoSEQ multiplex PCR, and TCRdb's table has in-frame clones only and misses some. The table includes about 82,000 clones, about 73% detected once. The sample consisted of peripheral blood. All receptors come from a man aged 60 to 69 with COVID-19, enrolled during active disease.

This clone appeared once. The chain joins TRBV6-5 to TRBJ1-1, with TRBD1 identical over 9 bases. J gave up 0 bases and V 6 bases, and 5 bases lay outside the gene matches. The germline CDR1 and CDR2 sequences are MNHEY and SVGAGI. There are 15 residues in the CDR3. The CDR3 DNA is TGTGCCAGCAGCCCACAGGGGGCCATGAACACTGAAGCTTTCTTT. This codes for CASSPQGAMNTEAFF.

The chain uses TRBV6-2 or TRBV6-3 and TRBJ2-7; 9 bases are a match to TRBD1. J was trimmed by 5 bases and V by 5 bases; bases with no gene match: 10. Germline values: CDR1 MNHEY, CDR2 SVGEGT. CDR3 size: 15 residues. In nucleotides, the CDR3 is TGTGCCAGCAGTCAAAGGACAGGGGTAAGCCACGAGCAGTACTTC. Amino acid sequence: CASSQRTGVSHEQYF.

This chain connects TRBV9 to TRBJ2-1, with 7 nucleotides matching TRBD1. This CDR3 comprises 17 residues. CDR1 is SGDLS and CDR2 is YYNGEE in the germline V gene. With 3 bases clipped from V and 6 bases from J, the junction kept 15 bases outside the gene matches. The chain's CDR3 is CASSDQWGTEVVNEQFF. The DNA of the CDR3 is TGTGCCAGCAGCGACCAATGGGGGACAGAGGTCGTCAATGAGCAGTTCTTC.

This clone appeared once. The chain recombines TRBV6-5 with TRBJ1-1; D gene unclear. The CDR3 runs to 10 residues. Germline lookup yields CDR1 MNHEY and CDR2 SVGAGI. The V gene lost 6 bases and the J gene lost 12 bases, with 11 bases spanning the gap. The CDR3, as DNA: TGTGCCAGCAGGCTGACTCACACTTTCTTT. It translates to CASRLTHTFF.

This CDR3 reads CASRTPTGRYTEAFF. In DNA, the CDR3 is TGTGCCAGCAGAACCCCGACAGGCCGTTACACTGAAGCTTTCTTT. The chain combines TRBV5-4 with TRBJ1-1; a possible D gene is TRBD1 (6 bases). CDR1 is SGHNT and CDR2 is YYREEE in the germline V gene (reference sequence). This CDR3 is built from 15 residues. V was shortened by 5 bases and J by 3 bases, with 17 bases between the two germline ends.

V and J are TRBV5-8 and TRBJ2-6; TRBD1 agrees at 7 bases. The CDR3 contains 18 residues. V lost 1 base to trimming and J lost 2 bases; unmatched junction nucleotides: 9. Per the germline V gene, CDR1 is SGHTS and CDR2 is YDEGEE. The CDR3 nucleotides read TGTGCCAGCAGCTTGATACAGGGGATCAGCGCTGGGGCCAACGTCCTGACTTTC. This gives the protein CASSLIQGISAGANVLTF.

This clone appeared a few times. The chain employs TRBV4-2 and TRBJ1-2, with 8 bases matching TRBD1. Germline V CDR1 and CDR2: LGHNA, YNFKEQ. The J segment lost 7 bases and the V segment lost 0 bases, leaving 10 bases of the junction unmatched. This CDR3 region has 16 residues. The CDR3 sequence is CASSQDKRTGSFGYTF. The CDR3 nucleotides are TGTGCCAGCAGCCAAGACAAGCGGACAGGGTCTTTTGGCTACACCTTC.

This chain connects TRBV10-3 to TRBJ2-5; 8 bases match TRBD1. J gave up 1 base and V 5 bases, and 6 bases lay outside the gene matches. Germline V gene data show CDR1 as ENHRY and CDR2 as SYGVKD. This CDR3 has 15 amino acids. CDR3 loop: CAISRGQALQETQYF. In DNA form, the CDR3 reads TGTGCCATCAGTCGGGGACAGGCACTCCAAGAGACCCAGTACTTC.